This T cell receptor (beta chain) was obtained from a study of blood T cell repertoires in COVID-19. Background on the study: Spain, Italy and the United States supplied samples that represented acute and convalescent COVID-19. Sources were T cells, B-cell-depleted T cells, or PBMCs; the material itself was cDNA or gDNA.

Original data processing: The assay estimated nucleated cells by amplifying reference gene primers. Measured with immunoSEQ multiplex PCR; TCRdb has only the in-frame clones, and not every one. The V and J calls and the clone size are those of that table, but D and trimming were determined from the DNA. The table includes 65,000 to 95,000 clones, about 68% detected once. V lost 5 bases and J 5 bases, leaving 15 bases between the germline ends. CDR3 size: 14 residues. CDR1 is LGHNA, CDR2 YSLEER, per germline. The sequence was obtained from a man aged 50 to 59 with active or convalescent COVID-19. The chain uses TRBV4-3 and TRBJ2-5; tentative D call: TRBD1 (6 bases). The sequenced sample was peripheral blood. The CDR3 DNA sequence: TGCGCCAGCAGCGGGGGCCTTCCTGGGGAGACCCAGTACTTC. This translates into CASSGGLPGETQYF.